This TCR beta chain appears in the sequencing data of a study of shared clonotypes between healthy human individuals. The method was immunoSEQ multiplex PCR; TCRdb's version includes in-frame clones alone and lacks a portion of them. Of around 750,000 clones listed, approximately 79% are singletons. Trimming removed 0 bases at V and 5 bases at J, with 13 bases between. Germline V CDR1 and CDR2: LGHNA, YNFKEQ. The CDR3 runs 15 residues. Findings and caveats of the study: Sharing across four donors was highest in naive CD4 (around 5%) and lowest in memory CD8 (approximately 0.4%). Compared with clonotypes that all four donors shared, non-shared clonotypes had lower generation probabilities.

Subsets obtained from CD4+ cells comprised CD45RA+ naive and CD45RA-negative memory cells. This clone was picked up many times. Its antigen is not known. The chain joins TRBV4-2 to TRBJ1-2; a possible D gene is TRBD1 (6 bases). The sequenced sample was memory CD4+ T cells sorted from blood. As for subset: CD45RA-negative fraction. The sequence was collected from a woman aged 25 to 39 in good health. The CDR3 protein is CASSQDAGELYGYTF. CDR3 DNA: TGTGCCAGCAGCCAAGATGCAGGGGAACTTTATGGCTACACCTTC.